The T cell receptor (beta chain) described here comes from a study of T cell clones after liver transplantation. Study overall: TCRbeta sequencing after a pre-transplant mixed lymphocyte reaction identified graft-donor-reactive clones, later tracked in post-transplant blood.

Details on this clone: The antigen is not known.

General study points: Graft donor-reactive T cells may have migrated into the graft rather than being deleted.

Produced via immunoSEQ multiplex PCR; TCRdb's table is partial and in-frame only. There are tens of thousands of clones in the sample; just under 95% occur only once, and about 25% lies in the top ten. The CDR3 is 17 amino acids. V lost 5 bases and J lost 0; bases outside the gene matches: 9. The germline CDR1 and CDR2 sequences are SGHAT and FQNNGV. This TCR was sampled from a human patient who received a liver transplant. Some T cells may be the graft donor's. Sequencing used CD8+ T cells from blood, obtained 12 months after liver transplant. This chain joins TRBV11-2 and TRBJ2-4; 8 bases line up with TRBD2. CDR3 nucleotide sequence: TGTGCCAGCAGCACGGTAGCGGGGAGCGGAGCCAAAAACATTCAGTACTTC. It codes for CASSTVAGSGAKNIQYF.